The sequence of this TCR beta chain was determined in a study of cytomegalovirus exposure and HLA in healthy donors. Study-wide results and limits: V- and J-gene trimming in TCR beta was tied to a missense DCLRE1C variant by an analysis performed later.

The V gene lost 2 bases and the J gene lost 8 bases, with 12 bases spanning the gap. From germline, CDR1 is MNHNY and CDR2 SVGAGI (reference sequence). The CDR3 has 14 amino acids. Comments on this clone: Its antigen is undetermined.

PCR involved 60 Vbeta and 13 Jbeta primers. Clones were sequenced by immunoSEQ multiplex PCR, and TCRdb holds only the in-frame ones, with some missing. The sample includes 180,000 or so clones, roughly 84% of them seen just once. The sequenced material came from PBMCs. The source is a male donor in good health and CMV-seronegative. The chain links TRBV6-6 to TRBJ1-4, with D hard to call. CDR3 DNA sequence: TGTGCCAGCAGTTACGACGGAGCAAAGGAAAAACTGTTTTTT. As protein: CASSYDGAKEKLFF.